The next 25 T cell receptor beta chains were all read from a single sample in a study of T cell repertoires in cytomegalovirus infection. TCRdb used MiXCR to reprocess the reads, holding one entry per CDR3 protein. The table shows fewer than 650,000 distinct CDR3 sequences, with approximately 40% occurring only once. These receptors have no identified antigens. This material consisted of cultured PBMCs, taken from culture after CMV antigen stimulation. The origin of the receptors is a human donor in good health (CMV status not recorded). Some clones in this sample may be carry-over from other donors' samples.

This clonotype occurred many times. J is TRBJ2-1 and V is TRBV7-2; TRBD2 matches at 10 bases. This CDR3 spans 16 amino acids. Germline CDR1 is SGHTA and CDR2 is FQGNSA. Losses at the gene ends were 3 bases for V and 4 bases for J; bases not matched to a gene: 6. The CDR3 DNA is TGTGCCAGCAGCTTTAGTCCTAGCGGGGGATACAATGAGCAGTTCTTC. The encoded protein is CASSFSPSGGYNEQFF.

A few counts support this clonotype. The chain uses TRBV6-2 or TRBV6-3 and TRBJ2-7; no reliable D call. The CDR3 sequence is 16 residues long. Germline CDR1 is MNHEY and CDR2 is SVGEGT. Trimming left V 5 bases short and J 2 bases short, with 19 bases between. Here the CDR3 reads CASSPSLAALPYEQYF. DNA of the CDR3: TGTGCCAGCAGTCCCTCCCTCGCGGCGCTCCCCTACGAGCAGTACTTC.

This clonotype was seen a handful of times. J is TRBJ2-1 and V is TRBV7-6; TRBD1 matches 9 bases. V trimming: 6 bases; J trimming: 8 bases; junction bases outside the gene matches: 11. This CDR3 has 15 amino acids. Germline assignment: CDR1 SGHVS and CDR2 FNYEAQ. The CDR3 protein is CASSSPGQGQDEQFF. Here the CDR3 DNA reads TGTGCCAGCAGTTCACCGGGACAGGGTCAGGATGAGCAGTTCTTC.

The V and J genes are TRBV19 and TRBJ2-1; D not certain. V was trimmed by 3 bases and J by 9 bases, leaving 18 bases between them. CDR1 is LNHDA and CDR2 is SQIVND in the germline V gene (reference sequence). The CDR3 is made up of 15 amino acids. CDR3 DNA: TGTGCCAGTAGTATGAGGACCCTAAGGAGTGGTGAGCAGTTCTTC. Its translation: CASSMRTLRSGEQFF.

This clonotype appeared a few times. The rearrangement links TRBV7-8 to TRBJ2-2; D may be TRBD1 (6 bases). The germline V gene has CDR1 SGHVS and CDR2 FQNEAQ. The germline V and J ends were trimmed by 0 bases and 4 bases, with 15 bases remaining between them. The CDR3 contains 17 residues. The CDR3, as DNA: TGTGCCAGCAGCTTAGCGTTACCCACAGGGACCACCGGGGAGCTGTTTTTT. It translates to CASSLALPTGTTGELFF.

The rearrangement joins TRBV20-1 to TRBJ2-7; 8 positions match TRBD2. The CDR3 consists of 15 residues. Germline V CDR1 and CDR2: DFQATT, SNEGSKA (reference sequence). V gave up 6 bases and J gave up 0 bases; unmatched junction bases: 10. The CDR3 here is CSASLAGFSSYEQYF. CDR3 sequence (DNA): TGCAGTGCATCATTAGCGGGGTTCAGCTCCTACGAGCAGTACTTC.

The V call is TRBV7-2, the J call TRBJ1-4; 7 bases line up with TRBD1. V dropped 3 bases and J dropped 3; count of bases not matched to a gene: 4. CDR3 length: 15 residues. Germline CDR1 is SGHTA and CDR2 is FQGNSA. Here the CDR3 DNA reads TGTGCCAGCAGCTTTATGACAGGGCCTAATGAAAAACTGTTTTTT. This codes for CASSFMTGPNEKLFF.

This clonotype was counted only a few times. V gene TRBV15 combines with J gene TRBJ2-7; TRBD1 aligns across 8 bases. Per germline, CDR1 LNHNV and CDR2 YYDKDF (reference sequence). V shed 4 bases and J 3 bases; nucleotides not matched to a gene: 2. The CDR3 consists of 13 residues. The CDR3 nucleotides read TGTGCCACCAGCAAAGACAGGGGCTACGAGCAGTACTTC. It yields the protein CATSKDRGYEQYF.

The gene calls are TRBV12-3 or TRBV12-4 and TRBJ2-1, with TRBD2 matching 10 bases. The J segment lost 5 bases and the V segment lost 7 bases, leaving 5 bases of the junction unmatched. This CDR3 has 14 residues. CDR3 coding DNA: TGTGCCAGCAATCTTCTAGCGGGGGACAATGAGCAGTTCTTC. It encodes CASNLLAGDNEQFF.

This clonotype was seen a handful of times. The rearrangement links TRBV7-2 to TRBJ2-7; the D gene is possibly TRBD1 (5 bases). Trimming left V 3 bases short and J 2 bases short, with 11 bases between. From germline, CDR1 is SGHTA and CDR2 FQGNSA. The CDR3 contains 14 residues. CDR3: CASSFVQGTYEQYF. CDR3 sequence (DNA): TGTGCCAGCAGCTTCGTGCAGGGAACCTACGAGCAGTACTTC. The variable domain in full, completed from reference TRBV7-2 and TRBJ2-7, reads GAGVSQSPSNKVTEKGKDVELRCDPISGHTALYWYRQSLGQGLEFLIYFQGNSAPDKSGLPSDRFSAERTGGSVSTLTIQRTQQEDSAVYLCASSFVQGTYEQYFGPGTRLTVT.

The chain uses TRBV7-8 and TRBJ2-7; TRBD2 matches 7 bases. The V segment lost 5 bases and the J segment 5 bases; nucleotides outside the gene matches: 9. Germline lookup yields CDR1 SGHVS and CDR2 FQNEAQ. This CDR3 is built from 14 residues. The CDR3 nucleotides are TGTGCCAGCAGCGTCCGGCGGGAGCTCCACGAGCAGTACTTC. Translating gives CASSVRRELHEQYF.

This sequence joins TRBV4-1 and TRBJ2-3, with 12 nucleotides matching TRBD2. The V segment lost 0 bases and the J segment 2 bases; nucleotides outside the gene matches: 6. In germline, CDR1 is MGHRA, CDR2 YSYEKL. The CDR3 loop spans 18 amino acids. The CDR3 reads CASSQDLLAGGVTDTQYF. The CDR3 coding sequence is TGCGCCAGCAGCCAAGATCTACTAGCGGGAGGCGTCACAGATACGCAGTATTTT.

The chain couples TRBV6-1 to TRBJ2-7, with TRBD2 matching 10 bases. This CDR3 comprises 15 residues. CDR1 is MNHNS, CDR2 SASEGT, per germline. V trimming: 6 bases; J trimming: 2 bases; junction bases outside the gene matches: 7. The CDR3: CASRDLAGAPYEQYF. In nucleotides, the CDR3 is TGTGCCAGCAGGGATCTAGCGGGAGCGCCCTACGAGCAGTACTTC.

V is TRBV27 and J is TRBJ2-7; 9 nucleotides match TRBD2. This CDR3 spans 15 amino acids. From germline, CDR1 is MNHEY and CDR2 SMNVEV (reference sequence). Losses at the gene ends were 5 bases for V and 6 bases for J; bases not matched to a gene: 11. In nucleotides, the CDR3 is TGTGCCAGCAGTCCTATAGCGGGAGTGGAGCTCGAGCAGTACTTC. Translating gives CASSPIAGVELEQYF.

The V and J genes are TRBV4-3 and TRBJ2-7; no clear D gene. The CDR3 totals 12 residues. Trimming shortened V by 2 bases and J by 7 bases, and 9 bases separated the two germline ends. Germline CDR1 is LGHNA and CDR2 is YSLEER. CDR3: CASSQSFGEQYF. CDR3 nucleotide sequence: TGCGCCAGCAGCCAATCATTTGGGGAGCAGTACTTC.

The sample holds a few counts of this clonotype. V usage is TRBV6-1 and J usage is TRBJ2-2; perhaps TRBD1 as D (6 bases). This CDR3 has 13 amino acids. Germline CDR1 and CDR2: MNHNS and SASEGT. V was cut by 6 bases and J by 4 bases, with 9 bases left in between. The CDR3 here is CASSSDSTGELFF. The CDR3 DNA follows: TGTGCCAGCAGCTCGGACAGCACCGGGGAGCTGTTTTTT.

This clonotype was found once. This sequence joins TRBV5-6 and TRBJ1-5; D perhaps matches TRBD1 (5 bases). The CDR3 sequence is 14 residues long. With 0 bases removed from V and 6 bases from J, the gap between germline ends came to 10 bases. From germline, CDR1 is SGHDT and CDR2 YYEEEE. The CDR3 sequence: CASSLGQGAQPQHF. The CDR3 DNA sequence: TGTGCCAGCAGCTTGGGGCAGGGAGCTCAGCCCCAGCATTTT.

This chain links TRBV5-1 with TRBJ2-2; D unresolved. The ends were cut back, 4 bases at V and 3 bases at J, with 13 bases in the middle. The germline V gene has CDR1 SGHRS and CDR2 YFSETQ. This CDR3 comprises 15 residues. CDR3 DNA sequence: TGCGCCAGCAGCCCCTGGACGGGTGACACCGGGGAGCTGTTTTTT. Protein: CASSPWTGDTGELFF.

The J gene is TRBJ1-4, the V gene TRBV15, with D tentatively TRBD1 (5 bases). The CDR3 covers 14 residues. The V and J ends lost 1 base and 8 bases respectively, with 11 bases between them. Germline V gene sequence: CDR1 LNHNV, CDR2 YYDKDF (reference sequence). This CDR3 reads CATSRARGGEKLFF. CDR3 in DNA: TGTGCCACCAGCAGAGCTCGGGGGGGAGAAAAACTGTTTTTT.

This clonotype was observed a handful of times. CDR3 nucleotide sequence: TGTGCCAGCAGCTCTAGGGCTGGGGGCGGCACAGATACGCAGTATTTT. Translation gives CASSSRAGGGTDTQYF. The chain recombines TRBV7-2 with TRBJ2-3, with D possibly being TRBD1 (6 bases). Germline V CDR1 and CDR2: SGHTA, FQGNSA. Trimming removed 4 bases at V and 1 base at J, with 15 bases between. This CDR3 spans 16 amino acids.

This chain uses TRBV24-1 with TRBJ2-3; D is ambiguous. This CDR3 has 14 amino acids. V shed 1 base and J shed 2 bases, with 6 bases lying between them. Germline CDR1 KGHDR, CDR2 SFDVKD. In nucleotides, the CDR3 is TGTGCCACCAGTGATTTCCACCACACAGATACGCAGTATTTT. The encoded protein is CATSDFHHTDTQYF.

This clonotype was observed a single time. The chain employs TRBV12-3 or TRBV12-4 and TRBJ2-1; 7 bases map to TRBD2. This CDR3 region has 15 residues. J lost 8 bases, V lost 4 bases, and 11 bases had no gene match. The CDR3 here is CASSSLQTSPHEQFF. CDR3 nucleotides: TGTGCCAGCAGTTCCCTTCAGACTAGCCCCCATGAGCAGTTCTTC.

In this sample, this clonotype turned up many times. The rearrangement uses TRBV12-3 or TRBV12-4 and TRBJ2-3, with 8 bases identical to TRBD1. V shed 0 bases and J 1 base; nucleotides not matched to a gene: 0. The CDR3 covers 15 residues. The DNA of the CDR3 is TGTGCCAGCAGTTTAGCGGGACAGGGCACAGATACGCAGTATTTT. This gives the protein CASSLAGQGTDTQYF.

This chain links TRBV6-6 with TRBJ1-1; TRBD1 is a possible D gene (5 bases). The germline CDR1 and CDR2 sequences are MNHNY and SVGAGI (reference sequence). The V and J ends lost 2 bases and 1 base respectively, with 11 bases between them. The CDR3 is 15 amino acids. CDR3 in amino acids: CASSYQGTRNTEAFF. The CDR3 DNA reads as TGTGCCAGCAGTTACCAGGGTACAAGGAACACTGAAGCTTTCTTT.

The chain combines TRBV20-1 with TRBJ2-2, with 7 bases aligning to TRBD1. The CDR3 totals 14 residues. Trimming cost V 6 bases and J 4 bases; bases outside gene matches: 8. From germline, CDR1 is DFQATT and CDR2 SNEGSKA (reference sequence). The CDR3: CSADRQGFTGELFF. In DNA form, the CDR3 reads TGCAGTGCCGACAGACAGGGATTCACCGGGGAGCTGTTTTTT.